Listed below are T cell receptor beta chains from one sample, sequenced in a study of T cell repertoires in cytomegalovirus infection. TCRdb redid the calling of the reads with MiXCR, one entry per CDR3 protein. Of about a million distinct CDR3 sequences in the sample, around 30% were seen once. No antigen has been identified for these receptors. The input for sequencing was cultured CD8+ T cells from PBMCs, taken from culture after CMV antigen stimulation. The source is a human donor in good health (CMV status not recorded). Some clones in this sample may be carry-over from other donors' samples. Both conserved end residues are part of each CDR3. Fields, in order: J gene, D gene, clone size, V gene, CDR3 DNA, CDR3 protein. D genes are given only for firm matches. Expanded clones are given a class, and other clones once, few, many or no size at all.

j_call: TRBJ1-6; d_call: NA; clone_size: few; v_call: TRBV19; cdr3_nt: TGTGCCAGTAGTATAGACAGCGGAAACTATAATTCACCCCTCCACTTT; cdr3_aa: CASSIDSGNYNSPLHF
j_call: TRBJ2-5; d_call: NA; clone_size: NA; v_call: TRBV7-8; cdr3_nt: TGTGCCAGCAGCTTACTTAACAGGGTGGGACAAGAGACCCAGTACTTC; cdr3_aa: CASSLLNRVGQETQYF
j_call: TRBJ2-5; d_call: NA; clone_size: NA; v_call: TRBV4-1; cdr3_nt: TGCGCCAGCAGCCAAGGCATCAGCGACCAAGAGACCCAGTACTTC; cdr3_aa: CASSQGISDQETQYF
j_call: TRBJ2-3; d_call: NA; clone_size: NA; v_call: TRBV5-1; cdr3_nt: TGCGCCAGCAGCTTCACCGCGGCCAGATGGGACACAGATACGCAGTATTTT; cdr3_aa: CASSFTAARWDTDTQYF
j_call: TRBJ1-1; d_call: TRBD1; clone_size: few; v_call: TRBV19; cdr3_nt: TGTGCCAGTAGGGACAGGGGGATGAACACTGAAGCTTTCTTT; cdr3_aa: CASRDRGMNTEAFF
j_call: TRBJ2-3; d_call: NA; clone_size: many; v_call: TRBV12-5; cdr3_nt: TGTGCTAGTGCCCATCTCCCAGATACGCAGTATTTT; cdr3_aa: CASAHLPDTQYF
j_call: TRBJ1-1; d_call: NA; clone_size: NA; v_call: TRBV6-1; cdr3_nt: TGTGCCAGCAGTGAATGGACAGCGAACACTGAAGCTTTCTTT; cdr3_aa: CASSEWTANTEAFF
j_call: TRBJ1-2; d_call: NA; clone_size: NA; v_call: TRBV7-6; cdr3_nt: TGTGCCAGCAGCTTAGCGGCCGGGAGCTTTTATGGCTACACCTTC; cdr3_aa: CASSLAAGSFYGYTF
j_call: TRBJ2-7; d_call: NA; clone_size: NA; v_call: TRBV7-6; cdr3_nt: TGTGCCAGCGGGCGAGAGGGGAATCCCTACGATCAGTACTTC; cdr3_aa: CASGREGNPYDQYF
j_call: TRBJ2-1; d_call: TRBD2; clone_size: few; v_call: TRBV7-8; cdr3_nt: TGTGCCAGCAGCTTAAACATTCAGGCTAGCGGAATATACAATGAGCAGTTCTTC; cdr3_aa: CASSLNIQASGIYNEQFF
j_call: TRBJ2-3; d_call: NA; clone_size: few; v_call: TRBV6-5; cdr3_nt: TGTGCCAGCAGTTACTCTTCAAGGGGCACAGATACGCAGTATTTT; cdr3_aa: CASSYSSRGTDTQYF
j_call: TRBJ2-7; d_call: TRBD1; clone_size: NA; v_call: TRBV18; cdr3_nt: TGTGCCAGCTCCCAATTCGACAGGGTGAACGAGCAGTACTTC; cdr3_aa: CASSQFDRVNEQYF
j_call: TRBJ2-7; d_call: TRBD2; clone_size: many; v_call: TRBV7-2; cdr3_nt: TGTGCCAGCAGCTTAGTTGGAGCGGGGGCCTACGAGCAGTACTTC; cdr3_aa: CASSLVGAGAYEQYF
j_call: TRBJ2-1; d_call: TRBD2; clone_size: few; v_call: TRBV15; cdr3_nt: TGTGCCACCAGCAGAGAAAGGGTAGCGGGATACAATGAGCAGTTCTTC; cdr3_aa: CATSRERVAGYNEQFF
j_call: TRBJ1-2; d_call: NA; clone_size: many; v_call: TRBV7-6; cdr3_nt: TGTGCCAGCAGCTTAACCGACAACTATGGCTACACCTTC; cdr3_aa: CASSLTDNYGYTF
j_call: TRBJ1-1; d_call: NA; clone_size: NA; v_call: TRBV6-6; cdr3_nt: TGTGCCAGCAGTCGCCAGTTGAACACTGAAGCTTTCTTT; cdr3_aa: CASSRQLNTEAFF
j_call: TRBJ2-3; d_call: TRBD2; clone_size: NA; v_call: TRBV4-3; cdr3_nt: TGCGCCAGCAGCCAAGGCTGGACTAGCGGGGGCCTTAGCACAGATACGCAGTATTTT; cdr3_aa: CASSQGWTSGGLSTDTQYF
j_call: TRBJ2-1; d_call: TRBD2; clone_size: NA; v_call: TRBV4-3; cdr3_nt: TGCGCCAGCAGCCTAATACTCACGGGGGGAAAGGGCAATGAGCAGTTCTTC; cdr3_aa: CASSLILTGGKGNEQFF
j_call: TRBJ2-1; d_call: TRBD2; clone_size: NA; v_call: TRBV5-1; cdr3_nt: TGCGCCAGCAGCTTGAGGGGACTAGCGGGGTCGTACTACAATGAGCAGTTCTTC; cdr3_aa: CASSLRGLAGSYYNEQFF
j_call: TRBJ1-2; d_call: NA; clone_size: few; v_call: TRBV6-5; cdr3_nt: TGTGCCAGCAGTTCTTCCGGGATCCACTATGGCTACACCTTC; cdr3_aa: CASSSSGIHYGYTF
j_call: TRBJ1-5; d_call: NA; clone_size: NA; v_call: TRBV7-6; cdr3_nt: TGTGTCAGCAGCTTAGCAAAGGGTCTGGGGGATCAGCCCCAGCATTTT; cdr3_aa: CVSSLAKGLGDQPQHF
j_call: TRBJ2-1; d_call: TRBD2; clone_size: NA; v_call: TRBV19; cdr3_nt: TGTGCCAGTAGTATATTCGGGGGGGCTGGAAATGAGCAGTTCTTC; cdr3_aa: CASSIFGGAGNEQFF
j_call: TRBJ2-1; d_call: TRBD1; clone_size: NA; v_call: TRBV12-3/TRBV12-4; cdr3_nt: TGTGCCAGCAGTTCGACAGGGGTTGCCCCTTCCAGCTCCTACAATGAGCAGTTCTTC; cdr3_aa: CASSSTGVAPSSSYNEQFF
j_call: TRBJ1-2; d_call: NA; clone_size: few; v_call: TRBV12-3/TRBV12-4; cdr3_nt: TGTGCCAGCAGTTTAACCTCACACTATGGCTACACCTTC; cdr3_aa: CASSLTSHYGYTF
j_call: TRBJ2-1; d_call: TRBD2; clone_size: once; v_call: TRBV7-6; cdr3_nt: TGTGCCAGCAGCTTGAGAACGGGGGGGCCCATGTACAATGAGCAGTTCTTC; cdr3_aa: CASSLRTGGPMYNEQFF
j_call: TRBJ1-4; d_call: NA; clone_size: few; v_call: TRBV6-1; cdr3_nt: TGTGCCAGCAGCCTTATTTGGACGGCCAGGAATGAAAAACTGTTTTTT; cdr3_aa: CASSLIWTARNEKLFF
j_call: TRBJ1-2; d_call: NA; clone_size: NA; v_call: TRBV12-3/TRBV12-4; cdr3_nt: TGTGCCAGCAGTTTCATGGACCCCGGAGGCGACTACACCTTC; cdr3_aa: CASSFMDPGGDYTF
j_call: TRBJ1-5; d_call: TRBD1; clone_size: many; v_call: TRBV7-2; cdr3_nt: TGTGCCAGCAGTCAAGGACAGGGGTTTTACCAGCCCCAGCATTTT; cdr3_aa: CASSQGQGFYQPQHF
j_call: TRBJ1-2; d_call: NA; clone_size: many; v_call: TRBV4-1; cdr3_nt: TGCGCCAGCAGCCAAGAAGCAGGGCCTAACTATGGCTACACCTTC; cdr3_aa: CASSQEAGPNYGYTF
j_call: TRBJ2-5; d_call: TRBD2; clone_size: few; v_call: TRBV7-9; cdr3_nt: TGTGCCAGCAGCACCCCTATAGCGGGGGTAGAGACCCAGTACTTC; cdr3_aa: CASSTPIAGVETQYF
j_call: TRBJ2-1; d_call: TRBD2; clone_size: many; v_call: TRBV7-2; cdr3_nt: TGTGCCAGCAGCTTAGGGGGAGCGGGGGGGTACAATGAGCAGTTCTTC; cdr3_aa: CASSLGGAGGYNEQFF
j_call: TRBJ1-2; d_call: TRBD1; clone_size: NA; v_call: TRBV15; cdr3_nt: TGTGCCACCAGCTCCCTCAGGGGGCGGCACTATGGCTACACCTTC; cdr3_aa: CATSSLRGRHYGYTF
j_call: TRBJ2-1; d_call: TRBD2; clone_size: NA; v_call: TRBV7-3; cdr3_nt: TGTGCCAGCAGCTTCCTGCGGGGGATCGACAATGAGCAGTTCTTC; cdr3_aa: CASSFLRGIDNEQFF
j_call: TRBJ2-5; d_call: NA; clone_size: NA; v_call: TRBV20-1; cdr3_nt: TGCAGTGCAAGACTAGGGGGCCAAGAGACCAAGTACTTC; cdr3_aa: CSARLGGQETKYF
j_call: TRBJ1-5; d_call: NA; clone_size: few; v_call: TRBV4-1; cdr3_nt: TGCGCCAGCAGCCAACATGCAGATCCCAATCAGCCCCAGCATTTT; cdr3_aa: CASSQHADPNQPQHF
j_call: TRBJ1-1; d_call: NA; clone_size: few; v_call: TRBV7-9; cdr3_nt: TGTGCCGTTCTCGGGGGGACGAACACTGAAGCTTTCTTT; cdr3_aa: CAVLGGTNTEAFF
j_call: TRBJ1-2; d_call: TRBD1; clone_size: NA; v_call: TRBV12-3/TRBV12-4; cdr3_nt: TGTGTCAGCAGTTCCGGGACAGGGTTACGGGGCTACACCTTC; cdr3_aa: CVSSSGTGLRGYTF
j_call: TRBJ2-7; d_call: TRBD1; clone_size: few; v_call: TRBV2; cdr3_nt: TGTGCCACCTACTCGACAGGGGGCTACGAGCAGTACTTC; cdr3_aa: CATYSTGGYEQYF
j_call: TRBJ1-5; d_call: NA; clone_size: NA; v_call: TRBV27; cdr3_nt: TGTGCCAGCAGTTCTCCGGGACGGCCCGACAATCAGCCCCAGCATTTT; cdr3_aa: CASSSPGRPDNQPQHF
j_call: TRBJ2-3; d_call: NA; clone_size: NA; v_call: TRBV6-2/TRBV6-3; cdr3_nt: TGTGCCAGCAGTTACGAGGGGTGGGTAACAGATACGCAGTATTTT; cdr3_aa: CASSYEGWVTDTQYF